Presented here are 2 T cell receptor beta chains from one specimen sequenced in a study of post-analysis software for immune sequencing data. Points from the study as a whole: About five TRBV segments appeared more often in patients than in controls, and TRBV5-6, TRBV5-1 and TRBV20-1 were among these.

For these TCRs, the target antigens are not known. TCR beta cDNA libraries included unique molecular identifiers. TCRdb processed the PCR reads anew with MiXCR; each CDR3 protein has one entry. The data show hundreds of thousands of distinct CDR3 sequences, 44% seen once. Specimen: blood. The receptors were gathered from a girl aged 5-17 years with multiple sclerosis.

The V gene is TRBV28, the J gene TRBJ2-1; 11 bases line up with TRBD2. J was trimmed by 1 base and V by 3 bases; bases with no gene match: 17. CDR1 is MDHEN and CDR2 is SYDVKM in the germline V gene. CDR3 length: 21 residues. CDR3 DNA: TGTGCCAGCAGTTTGGAACAACTCTCCCTCCTAGCGGGAGGATCCTACAATGAGCAGTTCTTC. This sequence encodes CASSLEQLSLLAGGSYNEQFF.

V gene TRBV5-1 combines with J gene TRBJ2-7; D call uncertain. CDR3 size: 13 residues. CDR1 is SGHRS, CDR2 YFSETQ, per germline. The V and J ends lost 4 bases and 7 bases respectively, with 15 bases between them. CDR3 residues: CASSLGFLREQYF. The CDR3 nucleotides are TGCGCCAGCAGCCTAGGATTCCTACGGGAGCAGTACTTC.